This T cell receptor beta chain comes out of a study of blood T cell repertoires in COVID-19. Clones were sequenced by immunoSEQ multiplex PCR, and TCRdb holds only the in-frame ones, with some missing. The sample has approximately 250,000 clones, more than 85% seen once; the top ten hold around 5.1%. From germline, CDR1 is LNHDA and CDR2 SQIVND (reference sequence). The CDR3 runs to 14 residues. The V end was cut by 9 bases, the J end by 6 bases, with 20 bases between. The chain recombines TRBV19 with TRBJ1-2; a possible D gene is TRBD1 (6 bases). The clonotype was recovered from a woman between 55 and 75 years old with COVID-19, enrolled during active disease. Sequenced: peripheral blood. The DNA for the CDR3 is TGTGCCAGCAAACTGGTTGGGGGCATGGATGGCTACACCTTC. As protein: CASKLVGGMDGYTF.